The 6 T cell receptor beta chains below all came from one sample that was sequenced in a study of T cells after yellow fever vaccination. TCRdb ran MiXCR on the 5' RACE reads and lists one entry per CDR3 protein. The top ten clones hold approximately 15% of a sample with about 45,000 distinct CDR3 sequences, about 6.8% of them seen once. The material sequenced was CD8+ T cells not binding an NS4B(214-222) dextramer, sorted from PBMCs, taken 45 days after the yellow fever booster vaccination. Source of these receptors: a man aged 25-45 years who received the YFV17D yellow fever vaccine.

The sample holds many counts of this clonotype. V usage is TRBV28 and J usage is TRBJ2-2; TRBD1 matches 7 bases. There are 16 residues in the CDR3. Per germline, CDR1 MDHEN and CDR2 SYDVKM. V shed 3 bases and J 0 bases; nucleotides not matched to a gene: 4. The DNA for the CDR3 is TGTGCCAGCAGTTTTACAGGGGCGGCGAACACCGGGGAGCTGTTTTTT. This gives the protein CASSFTGAANTGELFF.

This clonotype has at least ten counts. The V and J genes are TRBV10-3 and TRBJ2-3; D is perhaps TRBD1 (5 bases). CDR1 and CDR2 from the germline V gene are ENHRY and SYGVKD. V was trimmed by 2 bases and J by 3 bases, leaving 9 bases between them. CDR3 length: 14 amino acids. CDR3 bases: TGTGCCATCAGTGAGCAGGGCTTAACAGATACGCAGTATTTT. It translates to CAISEQGLTDTQYF.

This clonotype has at least ten counts. V gene TRBV19 combines with J gene TRBJ2-1; 9 bases line up with TRBD2. CDR3 length: 15 amino acids. The germline gives CDR1 LNHDA, CDR2 SQIVND (reference sequence). Trimming at V came to 1 base and at J to 5 bases, leaving 3 bases not matched to a gene. CDR3 loop: CASSIGSGGDNEQFF. In DNA, the CDR3 is TGTGCCAGTAGTATAGGTAGCGGGGGTGACAATGAGCAGTTCTTC.

This clonotype was recorded many times. Written as DNA, the CDR3 is TGTGCCAGCAGTCCCGACAGGGACCCAGATACGCAGTATTTT. Translation: CASSPDRDPDTQYF. The chain has TRBV12-3 or TRBV12-4 and TRBJ2-3; TRBD1 matches 7 bases. The CDR3 covers 14 residues. J lost 4 bases, V lost 5 bases, and 6 bases had no gene match.

The rearrangement uses TRBV20-1 and TRBJ1-2, with D perhaps matching TRBD1 (6 bases). Per germline, CDR1 DFQATT and CDR2 SNEGSKA (reference sequence). CDR3 size: 12 residues. Between the trimmed V and J ends, which lost 5 bases and 2 bases, there was a span of 9 bases. The CDR3 nucleotides are TGCAGTGCTGACAGGCCAAACTATGGCTACACCTTC. It encodes CSADRPNYGYTF.

This clonotype was seen repeatedly, ten times or more. The V call is TRBV7-2, the J call TRBJ2-1; D is perhaps TRBD2 (6 bases). Germline CDR1 reads SGHTA; CDR2 reads FQGNSA. V was shortened by 2 bases and J by 1 base, with 12 bases between the two germline ends. The CDR3 loop spans 16 amino acids. Written as DNA, the CDR3 is TGTGCCAGCAGCTTATCAGGCGGGGCGTCCTACAATGAGCAGTTCTTC. It specifies CASSLSGGASYNEQFF.